These T cell receptor beta chains were read from a single sample in a study of blood T cell repertoires in COVID-19. Generated by immunoSEQ multiplex PCR, the TCRdb table keeps only in-frame clones and is missing some. The table shows 110,000 or so clones, with roughly 84% occurring only once. The specimen was peripheral blood. The source is a woman in her 40s with acute or convalescent COVID-19. Both conserved end residues are trimmed from each CDR3.

v_gene	j_gene	CDR3aa
TRBV19	TRBJ1-6	ASSSRQGNSPLH
TRBV6-2/TRBV6-3	TRBJ1-2	ASSPHQDTDYGYT
TRBV15	TRBJ2-7	ATSGEGGYEQY
TRBV12-5	TRBJ2-5	ASGLVQSGAQY
TRBV5-1	TRBJ2-1	ASSRGTAESYNEQF
TRBV5-6	TRBJ2-1	ASSLPGTGREF
TRBV15	TRBJ2-7	ATSRDSGTLAGLPYEQY
TRBV7-9	TRBJ2-2	ASSLRGSLNTGELF
TRBV6-2/TRBV6-3	TRBJ1-2	ASSYPGTANYGYT
TRBV25-1	TRBJ1-1	ASSRGIEAF
TRBV10-1	TRBJ1-1	ASRPGDGNTEAF
TRBV28	TRBJ1-6	ASSSWRESSPLH
TRBV6-5	TRBJ1-2	ASRNLDNYGYT
TRBV7-9	TRBJ2-3	ASSLTNDAGLRSTDTQY
TRBV27	TRBJ1-1	ASSLYQGAGKTEAF
TRBV19	TRBJ1-1	ASSDRGGTEAF
TRBV5-4	TRBJ1-1	AWGGGADTEAF
TRBV6-2/TRBV6-3	TRBJ1-6	ASSYEGGSPLH
TRBV3-1/TRBV3-2	TRBJ2-7	ASSRGSSGDYEQY
TRBV7-2	TRBJ1-1	ASSLGGTGGTEAF
TRBV19	TRBJ1-3	ASSIGQISGNTIY
TRBV2	TRBJ1-2	ARSEGGTGGMDGYT
TRBV6-2/TRBV6-3	TRBJ1-3	ASSQSQVSGNTIY